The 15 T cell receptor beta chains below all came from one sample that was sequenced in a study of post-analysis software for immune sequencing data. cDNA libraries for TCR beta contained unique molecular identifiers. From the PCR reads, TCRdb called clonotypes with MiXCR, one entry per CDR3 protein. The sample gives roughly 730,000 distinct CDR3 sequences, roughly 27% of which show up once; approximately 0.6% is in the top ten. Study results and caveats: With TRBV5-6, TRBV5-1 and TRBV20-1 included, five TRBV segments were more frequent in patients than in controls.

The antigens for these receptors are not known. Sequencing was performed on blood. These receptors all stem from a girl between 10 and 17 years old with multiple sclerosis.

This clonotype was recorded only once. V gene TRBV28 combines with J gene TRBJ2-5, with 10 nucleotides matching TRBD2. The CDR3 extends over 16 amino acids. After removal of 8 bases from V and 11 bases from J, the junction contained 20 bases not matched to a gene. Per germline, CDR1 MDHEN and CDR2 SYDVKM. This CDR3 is CASSTSWLAGVNEQYF. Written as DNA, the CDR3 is TGTGCCAGCTCCACCTCATGGCTAGCGGGAGTAAATGAGCAGTACTTC.

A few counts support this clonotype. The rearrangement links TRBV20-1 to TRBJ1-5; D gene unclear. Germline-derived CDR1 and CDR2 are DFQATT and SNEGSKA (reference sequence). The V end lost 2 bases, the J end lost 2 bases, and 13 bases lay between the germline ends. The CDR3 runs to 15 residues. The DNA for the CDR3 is TGCAGTGCTAGATCCTTGGGCAAGGGCAATCAGCCCCAGCATTTT. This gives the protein CSARSLGKGNQPQHF.

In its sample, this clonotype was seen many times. DNA for the CDR3: TGTGCCAGCAGCGACCGGGACCCAGGTTACAATGAGCAGTTCTTC. It translates to CASSDRDPGYNEQFF. This rearrangement joins TRBV7-2 to TRBJ2-1; D may be TRBD1 or TRBD2 (5 bases each). In germline, CDR1 is SGHTA, CDR2 FQGNSA. CDR3 size: 15 residues. V was pared by 5 bases and J by 4 bases, with 15 bases between.

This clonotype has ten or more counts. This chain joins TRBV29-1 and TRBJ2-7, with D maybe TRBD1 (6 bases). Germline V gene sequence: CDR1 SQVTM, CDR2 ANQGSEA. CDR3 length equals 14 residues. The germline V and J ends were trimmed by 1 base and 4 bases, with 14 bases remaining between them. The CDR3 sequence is CSVEVSQGLYEQYF. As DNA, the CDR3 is TGCAGCGTTGAAGTAAGCCAGGGGTTATACGAGCAGTACTTC.

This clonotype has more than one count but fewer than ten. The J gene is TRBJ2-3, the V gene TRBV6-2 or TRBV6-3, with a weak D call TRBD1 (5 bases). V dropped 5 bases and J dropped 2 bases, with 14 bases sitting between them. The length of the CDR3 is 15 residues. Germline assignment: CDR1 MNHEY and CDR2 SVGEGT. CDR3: CASSQLRTFTDTQYF. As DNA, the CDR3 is TGTGCCAGCAGTCAGTTACGGACATTCACAGATACGCAGTATTTT.

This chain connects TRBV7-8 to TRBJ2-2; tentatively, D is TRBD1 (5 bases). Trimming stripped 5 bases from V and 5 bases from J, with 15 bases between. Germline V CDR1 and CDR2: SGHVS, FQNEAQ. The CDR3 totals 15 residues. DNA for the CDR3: TGTGCCAGCAGCAAAATAGGGGTTTGGACCGGGGAGCTGTTTTTT. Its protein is CASSKIGVWTGELFF.

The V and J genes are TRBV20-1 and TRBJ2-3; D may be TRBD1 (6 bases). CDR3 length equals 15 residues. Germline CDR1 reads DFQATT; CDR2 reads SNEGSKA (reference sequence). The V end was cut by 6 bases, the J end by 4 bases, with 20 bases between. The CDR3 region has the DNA TGCAGTGCCCCGAAGGGGGTCGGGGTCTCAGATACGCAGTATTTT. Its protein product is CSAPKGVGVSDTQYF.

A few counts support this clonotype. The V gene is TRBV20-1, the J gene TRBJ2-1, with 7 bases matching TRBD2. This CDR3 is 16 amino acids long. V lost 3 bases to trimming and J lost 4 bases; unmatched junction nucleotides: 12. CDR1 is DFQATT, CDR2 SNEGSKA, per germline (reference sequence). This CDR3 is CSASSLAAAGYNEQFF. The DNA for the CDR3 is TGCAGTGCTAGTTCTCTAGCGGCTGCGGGGTACAATGAGCAGTTCTTC.

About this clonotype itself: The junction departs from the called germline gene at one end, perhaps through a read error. The CDR3 spells CASSITERGERFF. Here the CDR3 DNA reads TGTGCCAGCAGCATCACGGAGAGGGGAGAGCGGTTCTTC. The chain links TRBV2 to TRBJ2-1, with D perhaps given as TRBD1 or TRBD2 (5 bases each). The CDR3 totals 13 residues. CDR1 is SNHLY, CDR2 FYNNEI, per germline.

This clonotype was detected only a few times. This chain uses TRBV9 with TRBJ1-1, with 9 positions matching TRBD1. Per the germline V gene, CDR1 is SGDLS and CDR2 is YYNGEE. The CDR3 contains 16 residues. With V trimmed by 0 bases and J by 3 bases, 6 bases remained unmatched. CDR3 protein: CASSVGTGDLDTEAFF. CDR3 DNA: TGTGCCAGCAGCGTAGGGACAGGGGATTTAGACACTGAAGCTTTCTTT.

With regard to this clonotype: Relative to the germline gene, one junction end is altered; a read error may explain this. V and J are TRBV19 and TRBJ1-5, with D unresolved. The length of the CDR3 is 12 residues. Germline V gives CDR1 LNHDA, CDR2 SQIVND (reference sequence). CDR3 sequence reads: CDSMDSNQPQHF. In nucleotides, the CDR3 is TGTGACAGTATGGATAGCAATCAGCCCCAGCATTTT.

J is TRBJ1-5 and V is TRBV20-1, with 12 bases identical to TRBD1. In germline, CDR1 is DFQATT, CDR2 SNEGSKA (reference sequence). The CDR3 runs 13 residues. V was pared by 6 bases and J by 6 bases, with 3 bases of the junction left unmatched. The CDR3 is CSAGTGGGQPQHF. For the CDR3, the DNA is TGCAGTGCGGGGACAGGGGGCGGTCAGCCCCAGCATTTT.

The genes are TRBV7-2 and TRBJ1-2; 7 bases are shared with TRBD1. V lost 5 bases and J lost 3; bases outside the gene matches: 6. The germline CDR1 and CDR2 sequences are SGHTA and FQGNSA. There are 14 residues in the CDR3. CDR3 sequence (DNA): TGTGCCAGCAGCCCCTCAACAGGGGACTATGGCTACACCTTC. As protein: CASSPSTGDYGYTF.

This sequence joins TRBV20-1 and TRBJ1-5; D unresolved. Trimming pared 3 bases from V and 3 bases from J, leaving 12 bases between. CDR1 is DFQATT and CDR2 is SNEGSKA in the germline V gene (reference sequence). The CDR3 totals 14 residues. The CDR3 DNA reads TGCAGTGCTAGGGACCGGGCCGACAATCAGCCCCAGCATTTT. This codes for CSARDRADNQPQHF.

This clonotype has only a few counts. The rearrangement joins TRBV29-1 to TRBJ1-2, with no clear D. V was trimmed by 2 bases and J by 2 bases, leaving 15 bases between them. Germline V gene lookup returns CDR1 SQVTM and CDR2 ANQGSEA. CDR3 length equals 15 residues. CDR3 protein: CSVEWVRQKNYGYTF. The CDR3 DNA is TGCAGCGTTGAATGGGTCAGGCAAAAGAACTATGGCTACACCTTC.